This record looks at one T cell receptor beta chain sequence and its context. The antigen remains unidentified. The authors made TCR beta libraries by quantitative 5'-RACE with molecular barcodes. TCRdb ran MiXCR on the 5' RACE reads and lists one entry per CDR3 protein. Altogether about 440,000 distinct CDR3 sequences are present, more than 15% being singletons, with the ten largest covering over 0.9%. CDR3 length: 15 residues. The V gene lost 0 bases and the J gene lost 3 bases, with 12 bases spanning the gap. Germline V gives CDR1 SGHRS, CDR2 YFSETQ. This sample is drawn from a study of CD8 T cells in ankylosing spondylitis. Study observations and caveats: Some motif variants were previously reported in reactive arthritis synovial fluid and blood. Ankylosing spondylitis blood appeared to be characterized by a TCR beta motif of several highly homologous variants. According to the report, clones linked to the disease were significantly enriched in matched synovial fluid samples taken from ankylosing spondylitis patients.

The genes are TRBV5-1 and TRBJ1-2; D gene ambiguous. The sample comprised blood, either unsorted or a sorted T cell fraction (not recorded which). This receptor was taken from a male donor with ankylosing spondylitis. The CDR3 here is CASSLGGSADYGYTF. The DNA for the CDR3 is TGCGCCAGCAGCTTGGGAGGGTCGGCAGACTATGGCTACACCTTC.